These T cell receptor beta chains were read from a single sample in a study of T-cell memory formation after mild COVID-19. TCRdb re-analysed the 5' RACE reads in MiXCR, keeping a single row per CDR3 protein. This sample has about 110,000 distinct CDR3 sequences, with roughly 12% found just once. The sequenced material came from PBMCs or a T cell subset sorted from them (not recorded which). The receptors were gathered from an adult woman who had mild COVID-19 (a few samples of this study predate the infection). Cell type and time point are not known. Each CDR3 is given without its conserved first and last residue. Clone size appears in some rows only: once, few, many, or a class for an expanded clone.

few | TRBV30 | AWSVTVGVDEAF
few | TRBV5-1 | ASSLAGTLKETQY
few | TRBV30 | AGDRGGNEQF
- | TRBV7-9 | ASSPSVDSGRSYNEQF
few | TRBV6-6 | ARSPWEGGSGRRTDTQY
few | TRBV7-2 | ASSLDYSSYNEQF
many | TRBV7-9 | ASSPAQKNTGELF
many | TRBV6-2/TRBV6-3 | ASSRPAVDSTRVTIEQF
- | TRBV29-1 | SVERTGTYEQY
- | TRBV9 | ASSVSVYEQF
- | TRBV24-1 | ATLWRDSHYEQY
- | TRBV5-1 | ASSLVLARNTGELF
- | TRBV6-6 | ASSYSRYPADYGYT
few | TRBV20-1 | SARGRYEQY
few | TRBV27 | ASSLMLAEGYNEQF
few | TRBV4-1 | ASSQEPGNPNYGYT
- | TRBV30 | ACSWGGLVQETQY
- | TRBV5-1 | ASSLTDRVRASSYNEQF
- | TRBV20-1 | SAQIRGQGFYNEQF
- | TRBV18 | ASSPGREFHGELF
few | TRBV7-9 | ASSPQGGAF
few | TRBV4-1 | ASSQGALARGAYNEQF
few | TRBV12-3/TRBV12-4 | ASSQSATDTQY
- | TRBV4-3 | ASSQDPAGGDEQF
- | TRBV14 | ASSQEGGNQPQH
many | TRBV7-3 | ASSLSPSTDTQY
- | TRBV5-6 | ASSPAADTMNRDEQF
- | TRBV7-9 | ASSFDSYGYT
few | TRBV27 | ASSFGGPSSSPEQY
few | TRBV4-3 | ASSQALRRDTQY
- | TRBV20-1 | SVSPEGKSEQY
few | TRBV4-1 | ASSQVRDEAF
few | TRBV7-9 | ASSLELLSNYGYT
many | TRBV5-6 | ASSSWSSYNEQF
few | TRBV29-1 | SVEDQGRQPYGYT
- | TRBV3-1 | ASSQEGVWEAF
few | TRBV12-3/TRBV12-4 | ASSFVSGNTEAF
- | TRBV4-1 | ASKWGPESMNTEAF
- | TRBV2 | ASMRTANTGELF
- | TRBV20-1 | SAIPRGYEQY
many | TRBV7-6 | ASSLSGIQMGGLEDEQY
- | TRBV19 | ASSPSQFNSYEQY
few | TRBV12-3/TRBV12-4 | ASSFPPGVDTEAF